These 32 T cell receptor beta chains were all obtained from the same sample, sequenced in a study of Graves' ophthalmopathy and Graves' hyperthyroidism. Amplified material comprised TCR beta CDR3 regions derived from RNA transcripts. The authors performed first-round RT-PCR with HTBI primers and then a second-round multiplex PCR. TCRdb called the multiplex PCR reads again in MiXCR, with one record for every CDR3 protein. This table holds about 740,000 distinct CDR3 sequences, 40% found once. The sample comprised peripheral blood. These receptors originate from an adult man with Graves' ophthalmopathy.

The CDR3 region has the DNA TGTGCCACCAGCAGAGATGGGGCGTACAATCAGCCCCAGCATTTT. Its translation is CATSRDGAYNQPQHF. This chain uses TRBV15 with TRBJ1-5; possible D gene TRBD1, 5 bases. The CDR3 extends over 15 amino acids. The germline V gene has CDR1 LNHNV and CDR2 YYDKDF (reference sequence). V was shortened by 0 bases and J by 3 bases, with 9 bases between the two germline ends.

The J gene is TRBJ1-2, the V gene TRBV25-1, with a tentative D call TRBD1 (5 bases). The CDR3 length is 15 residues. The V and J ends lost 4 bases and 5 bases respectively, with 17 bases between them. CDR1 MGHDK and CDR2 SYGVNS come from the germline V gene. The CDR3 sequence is CASSAEGRTIYGYTF. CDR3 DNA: TGTGCCAGCAGTGCCGAGGGACGTACGATTTATGGCTACACCTTC.

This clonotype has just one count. DNA for the CDR3: TGTGCCAGCACCTCGATAACAGGACCCTCCTACGAGCAGTACTTC. This sequence encodes CASTSITGPSYEQYF. The chain carries TRBV9 and TRBJ2-7, with D maybe TRBD1 (5 bases). Deletions cut 6 bases from V and 0 bases from J, with 16 bases between. Germline V gives CDR1 SGDLS, CDR2 YYNGEE. The CDR3 contains 15 residues.

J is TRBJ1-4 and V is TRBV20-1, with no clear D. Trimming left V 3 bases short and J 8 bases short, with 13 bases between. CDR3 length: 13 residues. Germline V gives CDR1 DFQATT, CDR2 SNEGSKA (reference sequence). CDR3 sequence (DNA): TGCAGTGCTAGGTCCGGGGTACGGGAAAAACTGTTTTTT. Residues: CSARSGVREKLFF.

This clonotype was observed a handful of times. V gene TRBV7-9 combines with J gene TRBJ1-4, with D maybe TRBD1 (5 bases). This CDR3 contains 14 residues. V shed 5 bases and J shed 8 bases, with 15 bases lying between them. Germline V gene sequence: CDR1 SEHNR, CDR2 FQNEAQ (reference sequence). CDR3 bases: TGTGCCAGCAGCGTTGGCGGGGGAGGGGAAAAACTGTTTTTT. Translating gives CASSVGGGGEKLFF.

CDR3 DNA sequence: TGCGCCAGCAGCTTGGGACCAGGCCCCTACGAGCAGTACTTC. This sequence encodes CASSLGPGPYEQYF. This rearrangement joins TRBV5-1 to TRBJ2-7; D is undetermined. This CDR3 contains 14 residues. Germline CDR1 is SGHRS and CDR2 is YFSETQ. V was cut by 0 bases and J by 2 bases, with 9 bases left in between.

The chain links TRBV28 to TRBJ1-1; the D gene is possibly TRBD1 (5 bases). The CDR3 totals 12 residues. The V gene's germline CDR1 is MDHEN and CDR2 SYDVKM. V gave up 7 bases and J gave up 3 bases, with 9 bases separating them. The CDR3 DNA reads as TGTGCCAGCACATCAGGGCACACTGAAGCTTTCTTT. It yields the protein CASTSGHTEAFF.

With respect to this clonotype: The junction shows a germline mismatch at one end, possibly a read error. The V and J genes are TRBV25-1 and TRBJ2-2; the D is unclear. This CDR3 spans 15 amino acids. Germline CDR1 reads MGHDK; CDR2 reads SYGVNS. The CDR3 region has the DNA TGTGCCTGCAGCTTAGGGCATAGGGACACCGGGGAGCTGTTTTTT. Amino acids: CACSLGHRDTGELFF.

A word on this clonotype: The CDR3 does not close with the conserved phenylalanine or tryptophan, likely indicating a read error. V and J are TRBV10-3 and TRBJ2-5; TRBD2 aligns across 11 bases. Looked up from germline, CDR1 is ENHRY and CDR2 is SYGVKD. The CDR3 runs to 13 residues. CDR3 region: CASSGTSGETQYY. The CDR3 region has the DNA TGTGCCAGCAGTGGGACTAGCGGAGAGACCCAGTACTAC.

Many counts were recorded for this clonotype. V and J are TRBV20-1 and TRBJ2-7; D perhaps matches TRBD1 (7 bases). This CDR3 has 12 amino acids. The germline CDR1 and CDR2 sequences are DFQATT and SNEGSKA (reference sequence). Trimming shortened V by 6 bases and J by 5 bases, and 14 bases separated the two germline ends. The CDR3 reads CSAEGAGDEQYF. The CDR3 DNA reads TGCAGTGCGGAGGGGGCTGGCGACGAGCAGTACTTC.

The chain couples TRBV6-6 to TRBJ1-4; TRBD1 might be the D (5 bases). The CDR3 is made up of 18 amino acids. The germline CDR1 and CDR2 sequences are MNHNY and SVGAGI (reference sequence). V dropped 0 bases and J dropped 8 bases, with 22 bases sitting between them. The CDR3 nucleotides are TGTGCCAGCAGTTACTCGAGCTGGCGAGGGGCGGTGTCAGAAAAACTGTTTTTT. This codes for CASSYSSWRGAVSEKLFF.

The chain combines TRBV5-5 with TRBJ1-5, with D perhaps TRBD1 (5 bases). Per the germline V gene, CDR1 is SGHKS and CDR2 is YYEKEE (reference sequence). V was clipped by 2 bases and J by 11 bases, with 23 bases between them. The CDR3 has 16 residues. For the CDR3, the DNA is TGTGCCAGCAGCTTAGGGTATGGATCCAGGGTGGATTCCCAGCATTTT. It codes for CASSLGYGSRVDSQHF.

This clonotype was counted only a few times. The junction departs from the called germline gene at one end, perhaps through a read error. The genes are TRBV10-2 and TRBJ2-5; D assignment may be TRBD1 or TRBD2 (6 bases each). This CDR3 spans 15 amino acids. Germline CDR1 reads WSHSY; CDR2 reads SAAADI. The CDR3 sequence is CASSGDVGGGMAQYF. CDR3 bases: TGTGCCAGCAGTGGCGACGTCGGGGGCGGAATGGCCCAGTACTTC.

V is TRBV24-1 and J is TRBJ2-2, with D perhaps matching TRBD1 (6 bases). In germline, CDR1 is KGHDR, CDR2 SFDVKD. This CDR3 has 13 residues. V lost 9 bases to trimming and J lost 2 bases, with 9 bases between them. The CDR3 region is CATGTSNTGELFF. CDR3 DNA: TGTGCCACCGGGACATCCAACACCGGGGAGCTGTTTTTT.

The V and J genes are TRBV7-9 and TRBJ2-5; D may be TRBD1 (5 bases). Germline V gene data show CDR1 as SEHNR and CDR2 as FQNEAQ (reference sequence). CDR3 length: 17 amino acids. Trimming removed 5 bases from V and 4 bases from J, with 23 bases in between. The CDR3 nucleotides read TGTGCCAGCAGCACGCCCACCCACCTAGGGGTAACAGAGACCCAGTACTTC. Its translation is CASSTPTHLGVTETQYF.

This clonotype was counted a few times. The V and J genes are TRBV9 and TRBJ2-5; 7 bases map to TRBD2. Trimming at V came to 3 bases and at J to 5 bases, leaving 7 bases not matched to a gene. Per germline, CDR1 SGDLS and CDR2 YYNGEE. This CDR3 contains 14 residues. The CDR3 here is CASSGGAGSETQYF. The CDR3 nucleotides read TGTGCCAGCAGCGGGGGAGCGGGAAGCGAGACCCAGTACTTC.

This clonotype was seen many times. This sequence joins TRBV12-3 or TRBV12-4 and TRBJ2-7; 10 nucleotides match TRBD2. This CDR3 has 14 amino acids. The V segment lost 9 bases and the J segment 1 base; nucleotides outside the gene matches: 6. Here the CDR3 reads CASRWTSGSYEQYF. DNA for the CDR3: TGTGCCAGTCGGTGGACTAGCGGTTCCTACGAGCAGTACTTC.

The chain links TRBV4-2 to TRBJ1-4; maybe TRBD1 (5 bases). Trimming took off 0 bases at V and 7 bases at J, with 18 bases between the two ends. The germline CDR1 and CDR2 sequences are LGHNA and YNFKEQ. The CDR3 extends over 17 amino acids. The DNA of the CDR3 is TGTGCCAGCAGCCAAGAAGGTATAGGACGGGGGTTTGAAAAACTGTTTTTT. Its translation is CASSQEGIGRGFEKLFF.

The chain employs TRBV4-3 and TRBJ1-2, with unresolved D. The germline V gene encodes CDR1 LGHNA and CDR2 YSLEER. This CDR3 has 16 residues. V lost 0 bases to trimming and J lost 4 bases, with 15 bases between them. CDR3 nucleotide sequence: TGCGCCAGCAGCCAAGAGCCAGGAATGATGGCCTATGGCTACACCTTC. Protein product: CASSQEPGMMAYGYTF.

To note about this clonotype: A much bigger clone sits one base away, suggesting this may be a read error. This CDR3 reads CASGQDRKAFF. The CDR3 nucleotides read TGTGCCAGCGGCCAGGACAGGAAAGCTTTCTTT. This rearrangement joins TRBV7-9 to TRBJ1-1, with 7 bases identical to TRBD1. The CDR3 runs to 11 residues. The germline V gene has CDR1 SEHNR and CDR2 FQNEAQ (reference sequence). With 8 bases clipped from V and 9 bases from J, the junction kept 6 bases outside the gene matches.

The CDR3 DNA sequence: TGTGCCAGCAAAACCGAAAATCAGCCCCAGCATTTT. Translated, it gives CASKTENQPQHF. The V call is TRBV12-3 or TRBV12-4, the J call TRBJ1-5; unclear D gene. The V and J ends lost 7 bases and 4 bases respectively, with 8 bases between them. This CDR3 has 12 amino acids.

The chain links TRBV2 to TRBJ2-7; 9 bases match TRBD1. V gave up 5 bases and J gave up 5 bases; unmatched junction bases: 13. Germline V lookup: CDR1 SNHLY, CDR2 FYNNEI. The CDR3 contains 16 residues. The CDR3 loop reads CASSLLSGTGLHEQYF. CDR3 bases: TGTGCCAGCAGTTTGCTGTCCGGGACAGGGCTCCACGAGCAGTACTTC.

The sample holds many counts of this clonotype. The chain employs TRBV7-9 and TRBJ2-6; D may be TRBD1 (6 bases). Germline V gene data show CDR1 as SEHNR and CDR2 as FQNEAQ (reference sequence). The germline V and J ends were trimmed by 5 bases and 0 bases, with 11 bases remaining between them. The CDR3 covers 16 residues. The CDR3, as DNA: TGTGCCAGCAGCCCGACAGGTATCTCTGGGGCCAACGTCCTGACTTTC. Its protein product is CASSPTGISGANVLTF.

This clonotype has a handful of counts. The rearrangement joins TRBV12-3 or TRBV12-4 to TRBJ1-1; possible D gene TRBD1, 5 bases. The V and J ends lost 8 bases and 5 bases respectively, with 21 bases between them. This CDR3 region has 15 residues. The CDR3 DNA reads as TGTGCCAGCCGGCTGCCAGCGCAGGGCGGGACTGAAGCTTTCTTT. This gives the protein CASRLPAQGGTEAFF.

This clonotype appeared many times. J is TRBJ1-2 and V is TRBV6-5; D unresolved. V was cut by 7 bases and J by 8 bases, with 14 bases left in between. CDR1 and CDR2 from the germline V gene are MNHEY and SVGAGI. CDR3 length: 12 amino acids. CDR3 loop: CASMRREGGYTF. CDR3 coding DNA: TGTGCCAGCATGAGAAGGGAGGGAGGCTACACCTTC.

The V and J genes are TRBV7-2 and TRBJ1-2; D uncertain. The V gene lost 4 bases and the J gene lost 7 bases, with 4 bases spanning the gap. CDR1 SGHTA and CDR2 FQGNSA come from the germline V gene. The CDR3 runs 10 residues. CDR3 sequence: CASSSIGYTF. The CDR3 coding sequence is TGTGCCAGCAGCTCTATTGGCTACACCTTC.

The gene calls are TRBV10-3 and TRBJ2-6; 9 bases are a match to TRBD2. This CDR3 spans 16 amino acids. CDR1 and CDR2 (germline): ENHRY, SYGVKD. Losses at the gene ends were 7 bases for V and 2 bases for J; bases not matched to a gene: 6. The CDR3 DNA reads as TGTGCCATCAAACTGCGGGAGGGGACTGGGGCCAACGTCCTGACTTTC. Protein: CAIKLREGTGANVLTF.

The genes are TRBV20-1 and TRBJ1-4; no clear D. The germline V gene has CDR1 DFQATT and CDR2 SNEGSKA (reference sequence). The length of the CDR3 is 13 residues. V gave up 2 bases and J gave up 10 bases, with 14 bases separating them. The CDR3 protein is CSARKEGPGKLFF. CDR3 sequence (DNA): TGCAGTGCTAGAAAGGAAGGTCCGGGAAAACTGTTTTTT.

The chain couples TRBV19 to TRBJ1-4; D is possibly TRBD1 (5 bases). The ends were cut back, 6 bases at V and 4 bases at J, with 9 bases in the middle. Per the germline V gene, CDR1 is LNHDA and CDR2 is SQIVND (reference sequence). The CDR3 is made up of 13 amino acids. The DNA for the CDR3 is TGTGCCAGTAGCAGGGTCCTTAATGAAAAACTGTTTTTT. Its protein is CASSRVLNEKLFF.

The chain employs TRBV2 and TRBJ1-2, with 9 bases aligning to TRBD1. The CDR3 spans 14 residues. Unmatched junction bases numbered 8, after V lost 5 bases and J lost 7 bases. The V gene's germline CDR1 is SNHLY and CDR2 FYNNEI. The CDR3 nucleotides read TGTGCCAGCAGTCGGACAGGGGATGTTGGTGGCTACACCTTC. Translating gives CASSRTGDVGGYTF. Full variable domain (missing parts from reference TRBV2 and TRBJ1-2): EPEVTQTPSHQVTQMGQEVILRCVPISNHLYFYWYRQILGQKVEFLVSFYNNEISEKSEIFDDQFSVERPDGSNFTLKIRSTKLEDSAMYFCASSRTGDVGGYTFGSGTRLTVV.

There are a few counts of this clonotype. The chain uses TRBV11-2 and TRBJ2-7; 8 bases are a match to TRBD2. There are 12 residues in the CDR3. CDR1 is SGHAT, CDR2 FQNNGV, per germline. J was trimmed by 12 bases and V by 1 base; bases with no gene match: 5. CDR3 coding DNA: TGTGCCAGCAGCTTAGGGGCGGGAGGAAGGTACTTC. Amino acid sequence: CASSLGAGGRYF.

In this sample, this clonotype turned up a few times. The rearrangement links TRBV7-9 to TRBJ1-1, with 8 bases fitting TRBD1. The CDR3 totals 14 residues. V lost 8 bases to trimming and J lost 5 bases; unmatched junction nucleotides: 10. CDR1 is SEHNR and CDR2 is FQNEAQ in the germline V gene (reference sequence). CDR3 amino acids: CASGDNRGATEAFF. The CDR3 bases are TGTGCCAGCGGCGATAACAGGGGGGCGACTGAAGCTTTCTTT.